These 27 T cell receptor beta chains came from one sample sequenced in a study of cytomegalovirus exposure and HLA in healthy donors. In the PCR, 60 Vbeta and 13 Jbeta primers were used. This table comes from immunoSEQ multiplex PCR, and its TCRdb copy is limited to in-frame clones, with some not included. The sample shows roughly 150,000 clones, around three quarters of them seen only once. The sequencing input was PBMCs. The origin of the receptors is a woman aged 40 to 49 in good health and CMV-seronegative.

V gene TRBV29-1 combines with J gene TRBJ2-1, with D possibly matching TRBD1 (5 bases). The germline V gene encodes CDR1 SQVTM and CDR2 ANQGSEA. Trimming pared 4 bases from V and 4 bases from J, leaving 14 bases between. The CDR3 extends over 14 amino acids. CDR3 amino acids: CSVVQGLQYNEQFF. The CDR3 DNA reads as TGCAGCGTTGTTCAGGGCTTACAATACAATGAGCAGTTCTTC.

The chain uses TRBV25-1 and TRBJ1-4; 9 bases map to TRBD1. This CDR3 spans 16 amino acids. Germline V gene data show CDR1 as MGHDK and CDR2 as SYGVNS. V lost 2 bases to trimming and J lost 3 bases; unmatched junction nucleotides: 4. CDR3 amino acids: CASSETGTGSNEKLFF. CDR3 sequence (DNA): TGTGCCAGCAGTGAAACCGGGACAGGGTCTAATGAAAAACTGTTTTTT.

The chain recombines TRBV6-1 with TRBJ2-5; 9 bases match TRBD2. The J segment lost 1 base and the V segment lost 2 bases, leaving 17 bases of the junction unmatched. The CDR3 covers 20 residues. Looked up from germline, CDR1 is MNHNS and CDR2 is SASEGT. The CDR3 DNA reads TGTGCCAGCAGTGAAAAGTTGGTGGTAGCGGGAGCGATCCCCCAAGAGACCCAGTACTTC. Amino acid sequence: CASSEKLVVAGAIPQETQYF.

The chain uses TRBV18 and TRBJ2-3; D is undetermined. CDR1 and CDR2 (germline): KGHSH, LQKENI. Trimming shortened V by 3 bases and J by 2 bases, and 9 bases separated the two germline ends. CDR3 length equals 14 residues. In DNA, the CDR3 is TGTGCCAGCTCACCGAGCCCTCCCACAGATACGCAGTATTTT. This codes for CASSPSPPTDTQYF.

The chain employs TRBV9 and TRBJ2-7; perhaps TRBD1 as D (5 bases). The V end was cut by 3 bases, the J end by 4 bases, with 17 bases between. Germline CDR1 reads SGDLS; CDR2 reads YYNGEE. The CDR3 is 15 residues long. CDR3 loop: CASSATGAVDYEQYF. In DNA form, the CDR3 reads TGTGCCAGCAGCGCCACAGGAGCCGTTGATTACGAGCAGTACTTC.

The rearrangement uses TRBV25-1 and TRBJ1-1; D gene unclear. This CDR3 comprises 17 residues. CDR1 MGHDK and CDR2 SYGVNS come from the germline V gene. The V end lost 6 bases, the J end lost 0 bases, and 20 bases lay between the germline ends. Written as DNA, the CDR3 is TGTGCCAGCAGAGGAACCGACTTACAATTTTTGAACACTGAAGCTTTCTTT. Translated, it gives CASRGTDLQFLNTEAFF.

The rearrangement links TRBV6-1 to TRBJ1-1, with 7 bases fitting TRBD1. After removal of 3 bases from V and 9 bases from J, the junction contained 10 bases not matched to a gene. CDR1 and CDR2 from the germline V gene are MNHNS and SASEGT. The CDR3 has 14 residues. The CDR3 spells CASSDLGGREKAFF. The CDR3 nucleotides read TGTGCCAGCAGTGATTTAGGGGGCCGGGAGAAAGCTTTCTTT.

This chain joins TRBV6-5 and TRBJ2-5; 11 nucleotides agree with TRBD2. Germline-derived CDR1 and CDR2 are MNHEY and SVGAGI. V lost 2 bases, J lost 4 bases, and 6 bases stayed unmatched. The CDR3 length is 16 residues. The CDR3 reads CASSYTRTSGRETQYF. CDR3 bases: TGTGCCAGCAGTTACACCCGTACTAGCGGGAGAGAGACCCAGTACTTC.

In DNA form, the CDR3 reads TGTGCCAGCAGCCCTTCGGGGGTATGGAATGAGCAGTTCTTC. Translated: CASSPSGVWNEQFF. The genes are TRBV14 and TRBJ2-1, with a possible D match to TRBD2 (6 bases). The V end was cut by 4 bases, the J end by 7 bases, with 14 bases between. The CDR3 is made up of 14 amino acids. Germline V gene data show CDR1 as SGHDN and CDR2 as FVKESK.

The chain couples TRBV29-1 to TRBJ2-1; D is ambiguous. This CDR3 is built from 12 residues. Trimming took off 8 bases at V and 6 bases at J, with 14 bases between the two ends. Germline V lookup: CDR1 SQVTM, CDR2 ANQGSEA. The CDR3 region has the DNA TGCAGCCTCACCCTCTCGGGCAATGAGCAGTTCTTC. It translates to CSLTLSGNEQFF.

The rearrangement links TRBV30 to TRBJ2-1; 7 bases are shared with TRBD2. Trimming removed 1 base from V and 8 bases from J; junction bases left unmatched: 11. From germline, CDR1 is GTSNPN and CDR2 SVGIG (reference sequence). This CDR3 comprises 15 residues. CDR3 amino acids: CAWSGKTSHRDEQFF. In DNA form, the CDR3 reads TGTGCCTGGAGTGGCAAGACTAGCCATCGGGATGAGCAGTTCTTC.

This clone occurred once. This rearrangement joins TRBV6-5 to TRBJ2-3; weak D call: TRBD1 (5 bases). Trimming stripped 6 bases from V and 1 base from J, with 11 bases between. There are 14 residues in the CDR3. Germline loops: CDR1 MNHEY, CDR2 SVGAGI. CDR3 in amino acids: CASRQGPGTDTQYF. DNA for the CDR3: TGTGCCAGCAGGCAGGGTCCAGGCACAGATACGCAGTATTTT.

The chain is built from TRBV19 and TRBJ2-1, with a possible D match to TRBD1 (5 bases). V shed 9 bases and J shed 6 bases, with 21 bases lying between them. CDR3 length: 15 amino acids. Germline assignment: CDR1 LNHDA and CDR2 SQIVND (reference sequence). CDR3 region: CASQGPALGFNEQFF. In DNA, the CDR3 is TGTGCCAGCCAGGGCCCGGCCCTGGGATTCAATGAGCAGTTCTTC.

J is TRBJ2-7 and V is TRBV18, with D perhaps TRBD1 (6 bases). The germline V gene encodes CDR1 KGHSH and CDR2 LQKENI. The CDR3 sequence is 15 residues long. V was pared by 0 bases and J by 7 bases, with 16 bases between. DNA for the CDR3: TGTGCCAGCTCACCACCGCAGGGGCGGGCTGGAGAGCAGTACTTC. Amino acids: CASSPPQGRAGEQYF.

The V and J genes are TRBV6-5 and TRBJ2-1, with 10 bases that match TRBD2. The ends lost 4 bases at V and 5 bases at J; junction bases unmatched: 8. This CDR3 comprises 16 residues. Looked up from germline, CDR1 is MNHEY and CDR2 is SVGAGI. As DNA, the CDR3 is TGTGCCAGCAGTTCCCGGAAGCTAGCGGGGGACAATGAGCAGTTCTTC. It translates to CASSSRKLAGDNEQFF.

This clone was seen more than once but under ten times. This chain connects TRBV11-2 to TRBJ2-1; TRBD2 agrees at 9 bases. Germline trimming cut 4 bases from V and 10 bases from J; bases unmatched to any gene: 2. The CDR3 consists of 12 residues. Germline CDR1 reads SGHAT; CDR2 reads FQNNGV. The CDR3 is CASSSTSGEQFF. The CDR3 DNA reads TGTGCCAGCAGCTCGACTAGCGGAGAGCAGTTCTTC.

V is TRBV29-1 and J is TRBJ1-2; D is ambiguous. The CDR3 sequence is 9 residues long. V was pared by 7 bases and J by 5 bases, with 5 bases between. The germline V gene has CDR1 SQVTM and CDR2 ANQGSEA. The DNA for the CDR3 is TGCAGCGCCCGTTATGGCTACACCTTC. Residues: CSARYGYTF.

This clone was found a few times. This chain connects TRBV6-1 to TRBJ1-5; D not certain. The CDR3 is made up of 13 amino acids. Germline V gene sequence: CDR1 MNHNS, CDR2 SASEGT. V was cut by 7 bases and J by 0 bases, with 7 bases left in between. In DNA, the CDR3 is TGTGCCAGCAATCGGGATAGCAATCAGCCCCAGCATTTT. Its translation: CASNRDSNQPQHF.

This chain joins TRBV2 and TRBJ2-3; 8 bases map to TRBD1. Trimming took 8 bases from V and 1 from J; bases not matched to a gene: 2. CDR1 is SNHLY, CDR2 FYNNEI, per germline. The CDR3 has 13 amino acids. CDR3 residues: CASYRGGTDTQYF. The DNA for the CDR3 is TGTGCCAGCTACAGGGGGGGCACAGATACGCAGTATTTT.

The chain recombines TRBV27 with TRBJ2-3, with D maybe TRBD1 (6 bases). The CDR3 spans 15 residues. V was trimmed by 6 bases and J by 2 bases, leaving 15 bases between them. Per the germline V gene, CDR1 is MNHEY and CDR2 is SMNVEV (reference sequence). The CDR3 sequence: CASRAGTTYTDTQYF. For the CDR3, the DNA is TGTGCCAGCAGAGCCGGGACAACTTACACAGATACGCAGTATTTT.

The rearrangement links TRBV7-3 to TRBJ1-3, with TRBD1 matching 10 bases. The trim removed 3 bases at V and 7 bases at J, leaving 12 bases unmatched. CDR1 and CDR2 (germline): SGHTA, FQGTGA. The CDR3 spans 17 residues. The CDR3 is CASSLTLRTGGNNTIYF. The CDR3 region has the DNA TGTGCCAGCAGCTTGACTCTTCGGACAGGGGGGAACAACACCATATATTTT.

V usage is TRBV30 and J usage is TRBJ1-3; D is ambiguous. Trimming pared 4 bases from V and 0 bases from J, leaving 4 bases between. The length of the CDR3 is 12 residues. The germline CDR1 and CDR2 sequences are GTSNPN and SVGIG (reference sequence). CDR3 residues: CAWTGSGNTIYF. The CDR3 nucleotides read TGTGCCTGGACGGGCTCTGGAAACACCATATATTTT.

V and J are TRBV19 and TRBJ1-1, with D possibly being TRBD1 (6 bases). This CDR3 has 17 residues. Germline CDR1 is LNHDA and CDR2 is SQIVND (reference sequence). V was shortened by 5 bases and J by 2 bases, with 21 bases between the two germline ends. The CDR3 loop reads CASSSPTGGGSNTEAFF. The CDR3 DNA is TGTGCCAGTAGTTCACCGACAGGAGGCGGTTCTAACACTGAAGCTTTCTTT.

This chain links TRBV28 with TRBJ2-5; 15 bases are a match to TRBD2. The CDR3 has 18 residues. With V trimmed by 6 bases and J by 6 bases, 14 bases remained unmatched. Germline-derived CDR1 and CDR2 are MDHEN and SYDVKM. The CDR3 nucleotides are TGTGCCAGCAGCCGATCCTCCGGGACTAGCGGGAGGAGAAAGACCCAGTACTTC. Translating gives CASSRSSGTSGRRKTQYF.

This rearrangement joins TRBV13 to TRBJ2-1; 12 nucleotides line up with TRBD2. Germline CDR1 reads PRHDT; CDR2 reads FYEKMQ (reference sequence). The CDR3 is 16 amino acids. Losses at the gene ends were 5 bases for V and 7 bases for J; bases not matched to a gene: 9. CDR3 amino acids: CASSDRLAGVSNEQFF. The DNA of the CDR3 is TGTGCCAGCAGCGATAGACTAGCGGGAGTTTCAAATGAGCAGTTCTTC.

The chain recombines TRBV4-1 with TRBJ2-2; D unclear. Trimming removed 1 base at V and 6 bases at J, with 18 bases between. Germline V gene sequence: CDR1 MGHRA, CDR2 YSYEKL. The CDR3 spans 17 residues. The CDR3 DNA is TGCGCCAGCAGCCAAGGTAGTAATCTGTTCGTGCCCGGGGAGCTGTTTTTT. Protein product: CASSQGSNLFVPGELFF.

This chain links TRBV11-2 with TRBJ2-5, with D unclear. V was pared by 2 bases and J by 5 bases, with 6 bases between. CDR3 length: 12 residues. CDR1 is SGHAT and CDR2 is FQNNGV in the germline V gene. As DNA, the CDR3 is TGTGCCAGCAGCTTATTCCAGGAGACCCAGTACTTC. This encodes CASSLFQETQYF. Filled out from reference TRBV11-2 and TRBJ2-5, the complete variable domain reads EAGVAQSPRYKIIEKRQSVAFWCNPISGHATLYWYQQILGQGPKLLIQFQNNGVVDDSQLPKDRFSAERLKGVDSTLKIQPAKLEDSAVYLCASSLFQETQYFGPGTRLLVL.